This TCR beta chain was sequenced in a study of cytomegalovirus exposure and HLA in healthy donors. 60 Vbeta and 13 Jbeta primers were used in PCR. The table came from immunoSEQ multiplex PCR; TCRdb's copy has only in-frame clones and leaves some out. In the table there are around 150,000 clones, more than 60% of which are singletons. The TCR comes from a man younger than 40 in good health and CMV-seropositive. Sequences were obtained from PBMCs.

As DNA, the CDR3 is TGTGCCAGTAGTATAGATCTATGGACTAGCGGGGGGTTGGATACGCAGTATTTT. Amino acid sequence: CASSIDLWTSGGLDTQYF. V is TRBV19 and J is TRBJ2-3, with 14 bases identical to TRBD2. Germline V gene sequence: CDR1 LNHDA, CDR2 SQIVND (reference sequence). CDR3 length: 18 residues. With V trimmed by 0 bases and J by 6 bases, 8 bases remained unmatched.